This T cell receptor beta chain came from a study of shared clonotypes between healthy human individuals. The data were produced by immunoSEQ multiplex PCR, yet TCRdb's version contains in-frame clones alone and is incomplete. The sample lists about 1.5 million clones; about 98% were seen once. The CDR3 totals 17 residues. The ends lost 2 bases at V and 6 bases at J; junction bases unmatched: 16. Germline V gene data show CDR1 as KGHSH and CDR2 as LQKENI. This clone appeared once. The V gene is TRBV18, the J gene TRBJ2-7, with 7 bases lining up with TRBD1. The origin of this receptor is a young man in good health. The sample taken for sequencing was naive CD4+ T cells sorted from blood. Subset indicated: CD45RA+ positively selected. The CDR3 nucleotides are TGTGCCAGCTCACCAGTTACCGGGACAGCCTCCGCGGGCGAGCAGTACTTC. Its protein is CASSPVTGTASAGEQYF.